The 30 T cell receptor beta chains in this list originate from one sample, sequenced in a study of blood T cell repertoires in COVID-19. Assay: immunoSEQ multiplex PCR; the TCRdb copy retains only in-frame clones and omits some. The sample includes about 48,000 clones, just over 90% of them seen just once. Sequenced material: peripheral blood. The receptors come from a man in his 70s with acute or convalescent COVID-19.

The rearrangement uses TRBV5-6 and TRBJ2-3; TRBD1 matches at 7 bases. Trimming at V came to 0 bases and at J to 2 bases, leaving 6 bases not matched to a gene. There are 16 residues in the CDR3. Germline V CDR1 and CDR2: SGHDT, YYEEEE. Here the CDR3 reads CASSLVRDSITDTQYF. CDR3 DNA: TGTGCCAGCAGCTTGGTTCGGGACAGTATCACAGATACGCAGTATTTT.

This clone appeared a single time. V and J are TRBV5-1 and TRBJ2-1; 8 nucleotides line up with TRBD2. Germline lookup yields CDR1 SGHRS and CDR2 YFSETQ. The CDR3 spans 15 residues. The V segment lost 4 bases and the J segment 10 bases; nucleotides outside the gene matches: 13. CDR3 in DNA: TGCGCCAGCAGCGGGAGTAGCGGGGCACGACGGGAGCAGTTCTTC. This codes for CASSGSSGARREQFF.

This chain joins TRBV3-1 (or the pseudogene TRBV3-2) and TRBJ2-7; 13 bases line up with TRBD2. The V gene end was trimmed by 3 bases and the J gene end by 1 base; junction bases not matched to a gene: 6. The CDR3 is 17 residues long. Germline assignment: CDR1 LGHDT and CDR2 YNNKEL (reference sequence). CDR3 sequence: CASSQTPTSGGSYEQYF. DNA of the CDR3: TGTGCCAGCAGCCAGACCCCGACTAGCGGGGGGTCCTACGAGCAGTACTTC.

The chain recombines TRBV15 with TRBJ1-5; D is perhaps TRBD1 (5 bases). Germline-derived CDR1 and CDR2 are LNHNV and YYDKDF (reference sequence). This CDR3 has 16 residues. Trimming removed 0 bases at V and 5 bases at J, with 14 bases between. In DNA, the CDR3 is TGTGCCACCAGCAGAGAAGGAGGGGCGCAGGATCAGCCCCAGCATTTT. It translates to CATSREGGAQDQPQHF.

The V gene is TRBV5-5, the J gene TRBJ1-2, with a tentative D call TRBD1 (5 bases). V dropped 2 bases and J dropped 2 bases, with 13 bases sitting between them. This CDR3 region has 15 residues. CDR1 is SGHKS and CDR2 is YYEKEE in the germline V gene (reference sequence). The CDR3 spells CASSLEDTSNYGYTF. DNA of the CDR3: TGTGCCAGCAGCTTAGAGGACACCTCCAACTATGGCTACACCTTC.

The chain carries TRBV6-5 and TRBJ1-1; no clear D gene. The germline CDR1 and CDR2 sequences are MNHEY and SVGAGI. The CDR3 has 16 amino acids. V was cut by 4 bases and J by 2 bases, with 17 bases left in between. The CDR3 coding sequence is TGTGCCAGCAGTTCTAGACCCCCTCCTTCAAACACTGAAGCTTTCTTT. The encoded protein is CASSSRPPPSNTEAFF.

The chain joins TRBV15 to TRBJ1-2; 10 bases agree with TRBD1. The V and J ends lost 4 bases and 6 bases, in that order; junction bases with no gene match: 2. This CDR3 has 13 residues. Germline V gives CDR1 LNHNV, CDR2 YYDKDF (reference sequence). In nucleotides, the CDR3 is TGTGCCACCAGCACCGGGACAGGGGATGGCTACACCTTC. It encodes CATSTGTGDGYTF.

V gene TRBV6-2 or TRBV6-3 combines with J gene TRBJ1-5, with D perhaps TRBD1 (6 bases). Trimming shortened V by 5 bases and J by 6 bases, and 17 bases separated the two germline ends. The CDR3 loop spans 15 amino acids. The germline gives CDR1 MNHEY, CDR2 SVGEGT. CDR3 DNA sequence: TGTGCCAGCAGTCAGGGGTTGGGGTTACGTCAGCCCCAGCATTTT. Protein sequence: CASSQGLGLRQPQHF.

The CDR3 sequence is CASSLTSGGTSYEQYF. The CDR3 DNA is TGTGCCAGCAGCCTCACTAGCGGGGGGACAAGCTACGAGCAGTACTTC. The V and J genes are TRBV7-6 and TRBJ2-7; 12 nucleotides align to TRBD2. The CDR3 contains 16 residues. The V gene end was trimmed by 5 bases and the J gene end by 3 bases; junction bases not matched to a gene: 8. Per the germline V gene, CDR1 is SGHVS and CDR2 is FNYEAQ.

Written as DNA, the CDR3 is TGTGCCAGCAGCCAACGGACAGCATACCAAGAGACCCAGTACTTC. This gives the protein CASSQRTAYQETQYF. This chain uses TRBV5-6 with TRBJ2-5; TRBD1 might be the D (6 bases). The germline V gene encodes CDR1 SGHDT and CDR2 YYEEEE. The CDR3 has 15 residues. Trimming took 4 bases from V and 0 from J, leaving 13 bases between them.

V is TRBV5-1 and J is TRBJ2-1, with 7 bases that match TRBD2. CDR1 and CDR2 (germline): SGHRS, YFSETQ. V lost 5 bases, J lost 0 bases, and 5 bases stayed unmatched. The CDR3 consists of 15 residues. CDR3 region: CASSTGLVSYNEQFF. CDR3 DNA sequence: TGCGCCAGCAGTACCGGACTAGTCTCCTACAATGAGCAGTTCTTC.

The J gene is TRBJ2-2, the V gene TRBV9; 7 bases match TRBD1. This CDR3 is 16 amino acids long. Per germline, CDR1 SGDLS and CDR2 YYNGEE. With 1 base clipped from V and 2 bases from J, the junction kept 5 bases outside the gene matches. The CDR3 region is CASSVKGGYNTGELFF. The CDR3 nucleotides are TGTGCCAGCAGCGTAAAAGGGGGCTATAACACCGGGGAGCTGTTTTTT.

The chain joins TRBV28 to TRBJ1-2; possible D gene TRBD1, 6 bases. Trimming took off 7 bases at V and 5 bases at J, with 23 bases between the two ends. Germline V lookup: CDR1 MDHEN, CDR2 SYDVKM. There are 16 residues in the CDR3. This chain's CDR3 is CASISLEQGTRYGYTF. The CDR3 DNA sequence: TGTGCCAGCATCTCCTTGGAACAGGGCACCCGTTATGGCTACACCTTC.

The V call is TRBV7-8, the J call TRBJ2-6; TRBD2 agrees at 7 bases. The CDR3 runs to 16 residues. Germline V gene data show CDR1 as SGHVS and CDR2 as FQNEAQ. The junction had 0 bases not matched to a gene; V was cut back by 1 base and J by 0 bases. CDR3 DNA sequence: TGTGCCAGCAGCTTAGGGGAGGGCTCTGGGGCCAACGTCCTGACTTTC. Translated: CASSLGEGSGANVLTF.

The J gene is TRBJ1-2, the V gene TRBV29-1; 9 positions agree with TRBD1. Germline V gene data show CDR1 as SQVTM and CDR2 as ANQGSEA. Trimming cost V 7 bases and J 6 bases; bases outside gene matches: 6. This CDR3 has 12 amino acids. CDR3 sequence: CSALGQGHGYTF. CDR3 bases: TGCAGCGCCCTGGGACAGGGACATGGCTACACCTTC.

V gene TRBV9 combines with J gene TRBJ2-7; no clear D gene. The CDR3 runs 16 residues. Germline values: CDR1 SGDLS, CDR2 YYNGEE. Trimming left V 1 base short and J 2 bases short, with 16 bases between. In DNA, the CDR3 is TGTGCCAGCAGCGTATCCCCTGGCCAGGCTACCTACGAGCAGTACTTC. As protein: CASSVSPGQATYEQYF.

The chain has TRBV5-1 and TRBJ2-7; 7 nucleotides match TRBD1. The germline gives CDR1 SGHRS, CDR2 YFSETQ. The trim removed 2 bases at V and 3 bases at J, leaving 5 bases unmatched. The CDR3 contains 14 residues. The CDR3 region has the DNA TGCGCCAGCAGCTTAGACAGGGTGTTCTACGAGCAGTACTTC. Its protein product is CASSLDRVFYEQYF.

The chain employs TRBV24-1 and TRBJ1-2; 7 bases fit TRBD1. Germline V gene sequence: CDR1 KGHDR, CDR2 SFDVKD. This CDR3 has 13 amino acids. Unmatched junction bases numbered 3, after V lost 5 bases and J lost 4 bases. Here the CDR3 DNA reads TGTGCCACCAGTGCCGGGACAGTCTATGGCTACACCTTC. The encoded protein is CATSAGTVYGYTF.

This chain connects TRBV28 to TRBJ2-2; no definite D call. The length of the CDR3 is 11 residues. CDR1 and CDR2 from the germline V gene are MDHEN and SYDVKM. Trimming left V 3 bases short and J 7 bases short, with 3 bases between. The CDR3 sequence: CASSFSGELFF. CDR3 DNA sequence: TGTGCCAGCAGTTTCAGCGGGGAGCTGTTTTTT.

V usage is TRBV4-3 and J usage is TRBJ1-2; no definite D call. The germline V and J ends were trimmed by 0 bases and 4 bases, with 9 bases remaining between them. Germline V gene sequence: CDR1 LGHNA, CDR2 YSLEER. CDR3 size: 14 residues. DNA of the CDR3: TGCGCCAGCAGCCAAGATGGTTCCAGCTATGGCTACACCTTC. Its translation is CASSQDGSSYGYTF.

This clone was recorded only once. The chain uses TRBV5-6 and TRBJ2-3; TRBD1 matches at 9 bases. Germline V gene sequence: CDR1 SGHDT, CDR2 YYEEEE. The CDR3 has 19 amino acids. The junction had 15 bases not matched to a gene; V was cut back by 4 bases and J by 0 bases. In DNA, the CDR3 is TGTGCCAGCAGCACACCGAAACCAAACAGGGGGCCAAGCACAGATACGCAGTATTTT. Translating it yields CASSTPKPNRGPSTDTQYF.

By sample share, this clone is medium-sized. V is TRBV7-9 and J is TRBJ2-6; 9 bases are a match to TRBD1. V was pared by 5 bases and J by 4 bases, with 6 bases of the junction left unmatched. This CDR3 region has 16 residues. The germline V gene encodes CDR1 SEHNR and CDR2 FQNEAQ (reference sequence). Here the CDR3 DNA reads TGTGCCAGCAGCGCCGGGACAGGGCGCGGGGCCAACGTCCTGACTTTC. It encodes CASSAGTGRGANVLTF.

The chain links TRBV7-9 to TRBJ1-6, with 8 bases that match TRBD1. Germline CDR1 SEHNR, CDR2 FQNEAQ (reference sequence). There are 15 residues in the CDR3. J was trimmed by 5 bases and V by 6 bases; bases with no gene match: 6. Here the CDR3 reads CASRENRGNNSPLHF. In DNA, the CDR3 is TGTGCCAGCAGGGAGAACAGGGGGAATAATTCACCCCTCCACTTT.

V gene TRBV12-3 or TRBV12-4 combines with J gene TRBJ1-1; TRBD1 might be the D (5 bases). Trimming stripped 6 bases from V and 11 bases from J, with 16 bases between. This CDR3 has 12 amino acids. The CDR3 loop is CASSRTPVVAFF. The CDR3 DNA is TGTGCCAGCAGCCGGACACCGGTGGTTGCTTTCTTT.

This sequence joins TRBV2 and TRBJ2-1; D is ambiguous. The CDR3 length is 11 residues. With 6 bases removed from V and 6 bases from J, the gap between germline ends came to 6 bases. Germline V gene data show CDR1 as SNHLY and CDR2 as FYNNEI. In DNA form, the CDR3 reads TGTGCCAGCAGCCCCTTCAATGAGCAGTTCTTC. It codes for CASSPFNEQFF.

The chain carries TRBV19 and TRBJ2-1; TRBD2 matches at 12 bases. The V gene end was trimmed by 7 bases and the J gene end by 7 bases; junction bases not matched to a gene: 2. The length of the CDR3 is 13 residues. Per the germline V gene, CDR1 is LNHDA and CDR2 is SQIVND (reference sequence). The CDR3 sequence is CASTSGGANEQFF. DNA of the CDR3: TGTGCCAGTACTAGCGGGGGGGCAAATGAGCAGTTCTTC.

V gene TRBV7-9 combines with J gene TRBJ2-5; a weak D match, TRBD1 (5 bases). Germline V gene data show CDR1 as SEHNR and CDR2 as FQNEAQ (reference sequence). This CDR3 is built from 14 residues. V was cut by 0 bases and J by 4 bases, with 9 bases left in between. The DNA for the CDR3 is TGTGCCAGCAGCTTAGCCACAGGCGGAGAGACCCAGTACTTC. It translates to CASSLATGGETQYF.

The chain links TRBV9 to TRBJ2-7; the D gene is possibly TRBD2 (5 bases). Germline V gene data show CDR1 as SGDLS and CDR2 as YYNGEE. The CDR3 loop spans 14 amino acids. With 4 bases removed from V and 0 bases from J, the gap between germline ends came to 11 bases. The CDR3 bases are TGTGCCAGCAGCCTCCGAGGGATCTCCTACGAGCAGTACTTC. This translates into CASSLRGISYEQYF.

The chain combines TRBV4-1 with TRBJ2-7; 8 nucleotides line up with TRBD1. There are 16 residues in the CDR3. J was trimmed by 4 bases and V by 0 bases; bases with no gene match: 8. Germline-derived CDR1 and CDR2 are MGHRA and YSYEKL. CDR3 nucleotides: TGCGCCAGCAGCCAAGATTTCGGACAGGGTACGTACGAGCAGTACTTC. Translated: CASSQDFGQGTYEQYF.

The chain has TRBV9 and TRBJ2-7; 7 bases align to TRBD1. Germline V gene lookup returns CDR1 SGDLS and CDR2 YYNGEE. V dropped 5 bases and J dropped 2; count of bases not matched to a gene: 4. CDR3 length: 13 amino acids. This CDR3 is CASRETGTYEQYF. CDR3 nucleotide sequence: TGTGCCAGCAGAGAGACAGGGACCTACGAGCAGTACTTC.